The rows below give T cell receptor beta chains drawn from one sample of a study of T cell responses to AZD1222 COVID-19 vaccine. Repertoires were generated with immunoSEQ multiplex PCR, while TCRdb's copy carries only in-frame clones and drops some. The table includes 55,000 to 85,000 clones, 84% detected once. Sequenced material: peripheral blood, taken on day 0 of AZD1222 vaccination. The receptors were gathered from an adult in good health. Both conserved end residues are trimmed from each CDR3.

j_call v_call cdr3_aa
TRBJ1-5 TRBV28 ASSSQQGAGNQPQH
TRBJ2-7 TRBV4-3 ASSPGRGRAYEQY
TRBJ1-3 TRBV7-9 ASSPPQRLSGNTIY
TRBJ2-2 TRBV2 ASRLPALGNTGELF
TRBJ1-2 TRBV25-1 ASSGTDSGYGYT
TRBJ1-3 TRBV6-5 ASSLGGNTIY
TRBJ1-1 TRBV5-4 ASSLGGLAF
TRBJ1-1 TRBV6-5 ASNPRGDTEAF
TRBJ1-3 TRBV7-9 ASSFQISGNTIY
TRBJ1-5 TRBV4-2 ASSQDEGNQPQH
TRBJ1-5 TRBV27 ASSLIGGNQPQH
TRBJ1-1 TRBV28 ASSSGQGARYVTEAF
TRBJ2-5 TRBV4-3 ASSQDYSGGAGETQY
TRBJ1-1 TRBV6-1 ASSEAVGRPEAF
TRBJ2-5 TRBV5-1 ASSLLLDTQY
TRBJ2-2 TRBV19 ASSLVLSVGELF
TRBJ1-1 TRBV30 AWSVTGTARTEAF
TRBJ1-1 TRBV5-1 ASTVDSNEREAF
TRBJ1-2 TRBV5-4 ASSLGREWIDGYT
TRBJ2-5 TRBV5-1 ASSWGQTQETQY
TRBJ1-5 TRBV6-1 ASSEEGGGGQPQH
TRBJ2-1 TRBV9 ASSVGRGAYNEQF
TRBJ2-7 TRBV14 ASSPVAGFFYEQY
TRBJ1-5 TRBV24-1 ATSGPYSNQPQH
TRBJ2-3 TRBV6-2/TRBV6-3 ASSYRPSTTDTQY
TRBJ1-2 TRBV11-2 ASSLDGYGYT
TRBJ2-3 TRBV20-1 SASYAVRTDTQY
TRBJ1-2 TRBV2 ASSRQGSGIKGYT
TRBJ1-1 TRBV7-2 ASSLRTGGTEAF
TRBJ2-6 TRBV19 AAGQGFRSGANVLT
TRBJ1-6 TRBV5-1 ASSLDRGNSPLH
TRBJ2-7 TRBV3-1/TRBV3-2 ASSPWEGYEQY
TRBJ1-2 TRBV27 ASSPDRGAPYT
TRBJ2-3 TRBV3-1/TRBV3-2 ASSPTTDTQY
TRBJ1-2 TRBV6-5 ASSPGGALYGYT
TRBJ2-6 TRBV5-1 ASSLAVGSSGANVLT
TRBJ1-2 TRBV28 ASSGQGRGYGYT
TRBJ2-7 TRBV7-8 ASSDRRGPPVGEQY
TRBJ1-2 TRBV6-2/TRBV6-3 ASSPRTGESYGYT
TRBJ2-5 TRBV18 ASSLQSQETQY
TRBJ2-2 TRBV10-2 ASSEFGQGELF
TRBJ1-5 TRBV7-2 ASSLQGGNQPQH